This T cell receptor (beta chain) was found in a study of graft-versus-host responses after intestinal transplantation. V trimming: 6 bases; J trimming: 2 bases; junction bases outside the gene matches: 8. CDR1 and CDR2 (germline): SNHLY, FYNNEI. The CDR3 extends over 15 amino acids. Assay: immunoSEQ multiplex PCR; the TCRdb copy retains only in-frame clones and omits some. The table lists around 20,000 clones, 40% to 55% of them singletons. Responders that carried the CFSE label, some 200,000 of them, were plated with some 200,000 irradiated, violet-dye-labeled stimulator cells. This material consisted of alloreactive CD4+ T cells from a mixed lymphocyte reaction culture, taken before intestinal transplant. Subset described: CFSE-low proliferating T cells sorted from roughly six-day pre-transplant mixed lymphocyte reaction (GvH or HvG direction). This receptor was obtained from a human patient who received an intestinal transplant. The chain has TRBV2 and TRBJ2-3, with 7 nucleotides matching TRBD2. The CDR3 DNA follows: TGTGCCAGCAGGGGGGGGGACGAATACACAGATACGCAGTATTTT. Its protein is CASRGGDEYTDTQYF.